Each of the 8 T cell receptor beta chains below was sequenced from the same sample in a study of memory CD4+ T cells and cytomegalovirus serostatus. Produced via immunoSEQ multiplex PCR; TCRdb's table is partial and in-frame only. The sample has over 35,000 clones; around 80% are singletons. Single viable CD3+CD4+CD8-CD45RO+ cells were sorted as the memory CD4+ T cells. Sequences were obtained from memory CD4+ T cells from blood. Receptors were obtained from an adult in good health and CMV-seronegative.

This clone has more than one count but fewer than ten. This sequence joins TRBV5-4 and TRBJ2-7; D may correspond to TRBD1 or TRBD2 (6 bases each). This CDR3 region has 15 residues. Germline V gene lookup returns CDR1 SGHNT and CDR2 YYREEE (reference sequence). Trimming removed 5 bases from V and 3 bases from J, with 18 bases in between. The DNA of the CDR3 is TGTGCCAGCAGTGGGGGGCCTGGGGGCCTCTACGAGCAGTACTTC. Its translation is CASSGGPGGLYEQYF.

This clone was seen a single time. This sequence joins TRBV6-5 and TRBJ1-1; possible D gene TRBD1, 6 bases. V shed 2 bases and J shed 4 bases, with 11 bases lying between them. From germline, CDR1 is MNHEY and CDR2 SVGAGI. This CDR3 has 14 residues. The CDR3 sequence is CASSYKLGGTEAFF. DNA for the CDR3: TGTGCCAGCAGTTACAAGTTAGGGGGCACTGAAGCTTTCTTT.

J is TRBJ2-4 and V is TRBV28; D gene ambiguous. V lost 10 bases, J lost 0 bases, and 10 bases lay in between. The CDR3 consists of 13 residues. Germline CDR1 MDHEN, CDR2 SYDVKM. CDR3 DNA: TGTGCCAACACGGACGGAGCCAAAAACATTCAGTACTTC. Translating it yields CANTDGAKNIQYF.

V gene TRBV7-3 combines with J gene TRBJ2-1; 8 positions agree with TRBD2. The CDR3 runs to 16 residues. Unmatched junction bases numbered 10, after V lost 5 bases and J lost 4 bases. Germline-derived CDR1 and CDR2 are SGHTA and FQGTGA. The CDR3 here is CASSQLGGGSYNEQFF. Written as DNA, the CDR3 is TGTGCCAGCAGCCAGTTGGGCGGGGGGTCTTACAATGAGCAGTTCTTC.

This clone was observed a handful of times. The chain is built from TRBV19 and TRBJ1-2; D perhaps matches TRBD1 (5 bases). CDR1 and CDR2 (germline): LNHDA, SQIVND (reference sequence). The CDR3 spans 17 residues. Trimming left V 8 bases short and J 5 bases short, with 27 bases between. CDR3 sequence reads: CASRTWADSQGIYGYTF. DNA of the CDR3: TGTGCCAGTCGAACGTGGGCTGACAGTCAAGGGATATATGGCTACACCTTC.

The V call is TRBV18, the J call TRBJ2-2; D possibly matches TRBD1 or TRBD2 (5 bases each). The germline V gene encodes CDR1 KGHSH and CDR2 LQKENI. V lost 2 bases to trimming and J lost 1 base, with 8 bases between them. The CDR3 spans 15 residues. CDR3 coding DNA: TGTGCCAGCTCACCAGGGGGATTGAACACCGGGGAGCTGTTTTTT. It yields the protein CASSPGGLNTGELFF.

V gene TRBV19 combines with J gene TRBJ2-2; D ambiguous. Germline lookup yields CDR1 LNHDA and CDR2 SQIVND (reference sequence). The germline V and J ends were trimmed by 4 bases and 7 bases, with 10 bases remaining between them. The CDR3 is 13 amino acids. The CDR3 protein is CASSRVADGELFF. The CDR3 DNA follows: TGTGCCAGTAGTAGGGTGGCAGACGGGGAGCTGTTTTTT.

The CDR3 region has the DNA TGTGCCAGCAGTTACTCCCCATCACAGGGGAACTACACCTTC. The encoded protein is CASSYSPSQGNYTF. This rearrangement joins TRBV6-6 to TRBJ1-2, with TRBD1 matching over 7 bases. This CDR3 contains 14 residues. Germline CDR1 MNHNY, CDR2 SVGAGI (reference sequence). The ends lost 0 bases at V and 10 bases at J; junction bases unmatched: 8.